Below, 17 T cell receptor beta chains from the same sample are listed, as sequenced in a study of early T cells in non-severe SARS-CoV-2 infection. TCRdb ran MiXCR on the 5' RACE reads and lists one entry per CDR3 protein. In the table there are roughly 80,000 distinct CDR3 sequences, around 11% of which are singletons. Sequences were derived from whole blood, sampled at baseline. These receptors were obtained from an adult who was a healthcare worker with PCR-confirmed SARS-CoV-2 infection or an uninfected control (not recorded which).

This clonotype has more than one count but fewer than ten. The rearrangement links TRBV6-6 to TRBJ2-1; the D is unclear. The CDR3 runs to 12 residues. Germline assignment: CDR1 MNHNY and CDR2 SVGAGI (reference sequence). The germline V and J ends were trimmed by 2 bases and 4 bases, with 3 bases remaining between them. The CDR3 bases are TGTGCCAGCAGTTACGGATACAATGAGCAGTTCTTC. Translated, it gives CASSYGYNEQFF.

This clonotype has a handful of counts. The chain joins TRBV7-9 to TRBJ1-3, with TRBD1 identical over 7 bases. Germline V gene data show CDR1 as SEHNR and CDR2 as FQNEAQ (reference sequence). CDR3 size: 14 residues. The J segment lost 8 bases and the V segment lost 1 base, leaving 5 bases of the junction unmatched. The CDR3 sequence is CASSLVGQGDTIYF. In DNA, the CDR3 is TGTGCCAGCAGCTTAGTTGGCCAGGGGGACACCATATATTTT.

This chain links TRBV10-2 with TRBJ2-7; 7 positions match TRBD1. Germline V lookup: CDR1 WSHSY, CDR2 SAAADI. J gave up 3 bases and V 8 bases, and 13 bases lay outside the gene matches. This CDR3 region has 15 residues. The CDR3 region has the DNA TGCGCCAGCCAGGAAGGAGACAGGGCATACTACGAGCAGTACTTC. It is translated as CASQEGDRAYYEQYF.

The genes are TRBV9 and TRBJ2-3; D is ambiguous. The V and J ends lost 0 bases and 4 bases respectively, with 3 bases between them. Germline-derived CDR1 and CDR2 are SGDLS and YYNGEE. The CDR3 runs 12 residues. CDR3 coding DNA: TGTGCCAGCAGCGTAGAGGCAGATACGCAGTATTTT. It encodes CASSVEADTQYF.

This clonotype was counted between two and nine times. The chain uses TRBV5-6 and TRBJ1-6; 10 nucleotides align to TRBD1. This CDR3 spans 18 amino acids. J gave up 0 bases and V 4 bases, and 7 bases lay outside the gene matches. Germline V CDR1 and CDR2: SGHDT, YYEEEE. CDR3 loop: CASSKTGGPSSYNSPLHF. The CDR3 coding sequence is TGTGCCAGCAGCAAGACAGGGGGCCCGAGCTCCTATAATTCACCCCTCCACTTT.

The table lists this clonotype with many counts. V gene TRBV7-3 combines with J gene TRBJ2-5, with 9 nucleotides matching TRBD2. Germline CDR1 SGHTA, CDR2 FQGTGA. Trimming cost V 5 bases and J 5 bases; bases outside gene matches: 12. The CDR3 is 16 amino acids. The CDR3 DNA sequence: TGTGCCAGCAGCCCTACCGGGACTAGCCATCCGGAGACCCAGTACTTC. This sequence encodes CASSPTGTSHPETQYF.

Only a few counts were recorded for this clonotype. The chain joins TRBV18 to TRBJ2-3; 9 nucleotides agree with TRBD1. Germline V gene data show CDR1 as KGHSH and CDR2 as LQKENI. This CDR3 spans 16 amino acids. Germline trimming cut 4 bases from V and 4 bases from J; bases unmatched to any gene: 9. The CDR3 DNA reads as TGTGCCAGCTCACTCTACCGGGACAGGGTGTCAGATACGCAGTATTTT. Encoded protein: CASSLYRDRVSDTQYF.

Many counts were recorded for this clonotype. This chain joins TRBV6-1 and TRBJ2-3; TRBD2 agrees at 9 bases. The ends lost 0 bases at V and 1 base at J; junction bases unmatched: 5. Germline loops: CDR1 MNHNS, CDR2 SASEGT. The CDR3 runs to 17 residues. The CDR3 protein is CASSEASASGGTDTQYF. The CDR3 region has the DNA TGTGCCAGCAGTGAAGCTTCGGCTAGCGGGGGCACAGATACGCAGTATTTT.

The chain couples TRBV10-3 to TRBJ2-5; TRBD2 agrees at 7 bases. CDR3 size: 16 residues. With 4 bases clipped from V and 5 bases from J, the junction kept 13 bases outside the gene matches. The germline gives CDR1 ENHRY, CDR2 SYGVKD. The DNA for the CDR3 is TGTGCCATCAGTGCCGGGACTACCCGAAGGCACGAGACCCAGTACTTC. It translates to CAISAGTTRRHETQYF.

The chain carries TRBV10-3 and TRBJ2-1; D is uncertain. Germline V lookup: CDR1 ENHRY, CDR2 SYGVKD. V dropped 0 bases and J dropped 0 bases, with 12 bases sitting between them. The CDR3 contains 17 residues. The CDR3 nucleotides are TGTGCCATCAGTGAGTCCCCCCCAGAGAGCTCCTACAATGAGCAGTTCTTC. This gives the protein CAISESPPESSYNEQFF.

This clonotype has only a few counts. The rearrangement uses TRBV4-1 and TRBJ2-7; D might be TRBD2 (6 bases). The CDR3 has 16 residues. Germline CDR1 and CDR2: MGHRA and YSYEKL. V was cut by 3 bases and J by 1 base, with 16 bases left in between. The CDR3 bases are TGCGCCAGCAGCCAGACGCCTAGCGTTAGGTCCTACGAGCAGTACTTC. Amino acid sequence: CASSQTPSVRSYEQYF.

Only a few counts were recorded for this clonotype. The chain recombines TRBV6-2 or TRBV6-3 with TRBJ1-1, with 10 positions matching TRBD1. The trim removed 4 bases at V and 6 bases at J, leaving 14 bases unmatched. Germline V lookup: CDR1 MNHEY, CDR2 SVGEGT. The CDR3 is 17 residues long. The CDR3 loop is CASSSLRTTGGKSEAFF. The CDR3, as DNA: TGTGCCAGCAGTTCTTTACGAACGACAGGGGGCAAGTCTGAAGCTTTCTTT.

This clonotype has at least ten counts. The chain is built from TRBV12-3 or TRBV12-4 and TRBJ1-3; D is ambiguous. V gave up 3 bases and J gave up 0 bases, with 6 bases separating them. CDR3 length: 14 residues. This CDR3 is CASSFWSSGNTIYF. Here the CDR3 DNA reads TGTGCCAGCAGTTTCTGGTCCTCTGGAAACACCATATATTTT.

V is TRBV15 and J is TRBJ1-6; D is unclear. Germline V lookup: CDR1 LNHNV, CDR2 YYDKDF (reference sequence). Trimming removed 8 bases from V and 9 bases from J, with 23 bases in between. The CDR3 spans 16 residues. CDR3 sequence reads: CATRALGNVLSSPLHF. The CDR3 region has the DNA TGTGCCACCCGTGCCCTAGGAAATGTCTTAAGTTCACCCCTCCACTTT.

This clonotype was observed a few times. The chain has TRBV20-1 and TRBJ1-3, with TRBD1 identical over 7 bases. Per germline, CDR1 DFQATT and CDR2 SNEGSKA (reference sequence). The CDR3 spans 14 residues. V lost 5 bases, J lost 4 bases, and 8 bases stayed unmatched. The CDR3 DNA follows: TGCAGTGCTCTAACAGGGGCTGGGGGAAACACCATATATTTT. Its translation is CSALTGAGGNTIYF.

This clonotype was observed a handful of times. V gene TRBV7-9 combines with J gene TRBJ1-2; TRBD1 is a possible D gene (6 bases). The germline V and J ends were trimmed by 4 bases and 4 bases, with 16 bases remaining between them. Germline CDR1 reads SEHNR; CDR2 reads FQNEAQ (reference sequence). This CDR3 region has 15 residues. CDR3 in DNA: TGTGCCAGCAGCTCAGGCGGGGGGCTTCGCTATGGCTACACCTTC. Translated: CASSSGGGLRYGYTF.

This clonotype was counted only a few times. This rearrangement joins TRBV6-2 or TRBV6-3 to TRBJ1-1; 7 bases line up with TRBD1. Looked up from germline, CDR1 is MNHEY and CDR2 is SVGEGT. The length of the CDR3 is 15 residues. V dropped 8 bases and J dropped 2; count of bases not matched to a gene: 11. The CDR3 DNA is TGTGCCAGCGGAACCGCGACAGGGATCAACACTGAAGCTTTCTTT. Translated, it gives CASGTATGINTEAFF.